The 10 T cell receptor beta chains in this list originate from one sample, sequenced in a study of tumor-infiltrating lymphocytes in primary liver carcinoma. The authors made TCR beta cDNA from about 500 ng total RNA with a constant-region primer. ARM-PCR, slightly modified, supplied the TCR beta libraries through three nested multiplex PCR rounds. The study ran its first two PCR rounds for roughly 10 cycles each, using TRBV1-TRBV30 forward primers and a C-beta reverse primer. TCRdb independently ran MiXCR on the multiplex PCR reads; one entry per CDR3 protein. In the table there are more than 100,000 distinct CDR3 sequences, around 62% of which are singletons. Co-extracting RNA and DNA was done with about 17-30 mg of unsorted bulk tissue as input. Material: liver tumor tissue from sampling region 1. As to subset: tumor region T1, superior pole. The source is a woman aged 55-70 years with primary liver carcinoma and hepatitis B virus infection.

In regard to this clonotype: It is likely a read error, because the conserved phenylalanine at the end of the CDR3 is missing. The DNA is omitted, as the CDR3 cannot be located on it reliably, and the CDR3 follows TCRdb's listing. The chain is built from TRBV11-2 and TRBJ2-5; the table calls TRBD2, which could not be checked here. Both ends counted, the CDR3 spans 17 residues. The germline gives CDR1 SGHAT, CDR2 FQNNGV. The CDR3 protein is CASSRSAGPGSQETKYL.

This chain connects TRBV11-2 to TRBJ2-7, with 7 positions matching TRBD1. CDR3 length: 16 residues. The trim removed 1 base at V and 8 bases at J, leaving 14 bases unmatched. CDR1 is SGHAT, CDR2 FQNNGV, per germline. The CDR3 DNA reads TGTGCCAGCAGCTTAGTTGGGACAGAGGGCAGATACCAGCAGTACTTC. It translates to CASSLVGTEGRYQQYF.

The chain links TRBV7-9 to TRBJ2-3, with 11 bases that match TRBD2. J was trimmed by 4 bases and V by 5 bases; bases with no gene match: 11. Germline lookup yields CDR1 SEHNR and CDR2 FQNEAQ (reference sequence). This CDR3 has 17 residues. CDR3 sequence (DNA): TGTGCCAGCAGCCGAGGCTCCGGGACTAGCGGCGCAGATACGCAGTATTTT. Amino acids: CASSRGSGTSGADTQYF.

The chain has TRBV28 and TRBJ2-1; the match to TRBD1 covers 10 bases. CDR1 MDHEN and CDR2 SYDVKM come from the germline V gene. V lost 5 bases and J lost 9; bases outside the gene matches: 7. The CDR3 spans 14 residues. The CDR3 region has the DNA TGTGCCAGCAGTCCGGGACAGGGGTTTTTTGAGCAGTTCTTC. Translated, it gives CASSPGQGFFEQFF.

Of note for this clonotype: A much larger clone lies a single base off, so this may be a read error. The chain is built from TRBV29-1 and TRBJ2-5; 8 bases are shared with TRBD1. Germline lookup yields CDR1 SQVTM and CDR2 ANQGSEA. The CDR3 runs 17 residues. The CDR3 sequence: CSVDLVETRGRGEIQYF. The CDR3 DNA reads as TGCAGCGTTGATCTCGTGGAGACCAGGGGGCGAGGAGAGATCCAGTACTTC.

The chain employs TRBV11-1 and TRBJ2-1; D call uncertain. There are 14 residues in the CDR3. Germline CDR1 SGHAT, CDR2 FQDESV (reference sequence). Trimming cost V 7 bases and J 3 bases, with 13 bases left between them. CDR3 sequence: CASNFPTHYNEQFF. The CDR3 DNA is TGTGCCAGCAACTTCCCGACGCACTACAATGAGCAGTTCTTC.

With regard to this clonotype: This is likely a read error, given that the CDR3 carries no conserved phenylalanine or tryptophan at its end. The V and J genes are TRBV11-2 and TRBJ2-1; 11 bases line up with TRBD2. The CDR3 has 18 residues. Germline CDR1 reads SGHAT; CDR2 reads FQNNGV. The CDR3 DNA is TGTCCCAGCAGCTTAGGGAGACTAGCGGGAAATATATACAATGAGCAGTTCTTA. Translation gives CPSSLGRLAGNIYNEQFL.

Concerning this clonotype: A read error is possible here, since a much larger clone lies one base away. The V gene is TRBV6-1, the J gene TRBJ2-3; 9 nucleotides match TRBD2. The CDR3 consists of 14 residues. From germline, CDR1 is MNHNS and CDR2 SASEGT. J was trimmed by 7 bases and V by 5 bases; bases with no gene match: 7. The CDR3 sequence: CASSIAGGAYTQYF. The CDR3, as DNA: TGTGCCAGCAGTATCGCGGGAGGGGCATATACGCAGTATTTT.

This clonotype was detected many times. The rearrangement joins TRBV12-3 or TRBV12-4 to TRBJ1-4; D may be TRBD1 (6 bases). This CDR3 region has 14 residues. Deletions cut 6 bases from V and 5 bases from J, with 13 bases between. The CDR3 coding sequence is TGTGCCAGCAGGCTCAGGGGAATGAATGAAAAACTGTTTTTT. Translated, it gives CASRLRGMNEKLFF.

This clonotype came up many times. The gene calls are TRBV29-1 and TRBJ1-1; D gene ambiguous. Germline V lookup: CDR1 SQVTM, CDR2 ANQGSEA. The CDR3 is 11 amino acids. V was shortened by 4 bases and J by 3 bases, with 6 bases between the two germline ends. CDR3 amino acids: CSVGEHTEAFF. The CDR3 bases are TGCAGCGTTGGGGAACACACTGAAGCTTTCTTT.